The 11 T cell receptor beta chains presented below share a single source sample, sequenced in a study of T cells after yellow fever vaccination. Each CDR3 protein is one row after TCRdb ran MiXCR on the 5' RACE reads. The sample holds a few hundred thousand distinct CDR3 sequences; around 12% are singletons and the top ten take 3.2%. This sample comprised CD4+ T cells sorted from PBMCs, obtained 15 days after the yellow fever booster vaccination. Every receptor here comes from a man aged 18 to 29 who received the YFV17D yellow fever vaccine.

This rearrangement joins TRBV7-9 to TRBJ1-3, with 8 bases lining up with TRBD1. Germline loops: CDR1 SEHNR, CDR2 FQNEAQ (reference sequence). CDR3 length equals 18 residues. Trimming at V came to 7 bases and at J to 3 bases, leaving 17 bases not matched to a gene. CDR3 sequence reads: CASTPRGTGLFYGNTIYF. The CDR3 DNA follows: TGTGCCAGCACTCCACGGGGGACAGGTCTTTTTTATGGAAACACCATATATTTT.

The V and J genes are TRBV19 and TRBJ2-1; TRBD2 might be the D (6 bases). The length of the CDR3 is 13 residues. With 2 bases removed from V and 9 bases from J, the gap between germline ends came to 11 bases. From germline, CDR1 is LNHDA and CDR2 SQIVND (reference sequence). DNA of the CDR3: TGTGCCAGTAGTATAACCCCGCGGGGTGAGCAGTTCTTC. Translating gives CASSITPRGEQFF.

The chain couples TRBV7-2 to TRBJ2-1; the D is unclear. CDR1 is SGHTA and CDR2 is FQGNSA in the germline V gene. The germline V and J ends were trimmed by 3 bases and 0 bases, with 6 bases remaining between them. The CDR3 runs 14 residues. The chain's CDR3 is CASSFHPSYNEQFF. The CDR3 DNA sequence: TGTGCCAGCAGCTTCCACCCCTCCTACAATGAGCAGTTCTTC.

Only a few counts were recorded for this clonotype. This sequence may be a read error, since a much larger clone differs from it by one base. Because it lacks the conserved phenylalanine or tryptophan at the end, this CDR3 is likely a read error. CDR3 in DNA: TGTGCCAGCAGTTTAGTAACAGGGAGCAATCAGCCCCAGCATCTT. It encodes CASSLVTGSNQPQHL. The chain couples TRBV12-3 or TRBV12-4 to TRBJ1-5; D possibly corresponds to TRBD1 (6 bases). Trimming left V 1 base short and J 1 base short, with 8 bases between. CDR3 size: 15 residues.

The chain uses TRBV4-3 and TRBJ1-6; D is uncertain. V lost 1 base, J lost 0 bases, and 7 bases lay in between. Looked up from germline, CDR1 is LGHNA and CDR2 is YSLEER. The length of the CDR3 is 16 residues. CDR3 DNA sequence: TGCGCCAGCAGCCAAGGCTATAGCTCCTATAATTCACCCCTCCACTTT. Amino acids: CASSQGYSSYNSPLHF.

This clonotype was observed many times. V and J are TRBV4-3 and TRBJ2-4; D remains unclear. The germline V gene encodes CDR1 LGHNA and CDR2 YSLEER. The germline V and J ends were trimmed by 0 bases and 9 bases, with 9 bases remaining between them. This CDR3 contains 13 residues. The CDR3 DNA reads TGCGCCAGCAGCCAAGACCGGTCCTCCATTCAGTACTTC. Translation: CASSQDRSSIQYF.

The V call is TRBV29-1, the J call TRBJ2-7; D tentatively fits TRBD1 or TRBD2 (7 bases each). The length of the CDR3 is 13 residues. V was shortened by 7 bases and J by 5 bases, with 18 bases between the two germline ends. Looked up from germline, CDR1 is SQVTM and CDR2 is ANQGSEA. CDR3 nucleotide sequence: TGCAGCGCAGGGGGGGGCAGTGTCGACGAGCAGTACTTC. Its translation is CSAGGGSVDEQYF.

This clonotype was observed once. DNA for the CDR3: TGTGCCAGCAGCCAAGATAGGGGCAGCGCTGGGGCCAACGTCCTGACTTTC. Translation: CASSQDRGSAGANVLTF. V and J are TRBV3-1 and TRBJ2-6; D might be TRBD1 (5 bases). This CDR3 is built from 17 residues. V was cut by 0 bases and J by 2 bases, with 11 bases left in between. Looked up from germline, CDR1 is LGHDT and CDR2 is YNNKEL (reference sequence).

Only a few counts were recorded for this clonotype. This chain connects TRBV5-1 to TRBJ2-7, with 7 bases identical to TRBD1. The CDR3 has 14 residues. Germline CDR1 and CDR2: SGHRS and YFSETQ. V was pared by 4 bases and J by 5 bases, with 9 bases of the junction left unmatched. The CDR3 loop is CASSTTGQGNEQYV. CDR3 DNA: TGCGCCAGCAGCACGACAGGGCAGGGGAACGAGCAGTACGTC.

This sequence joins TRBV7-3 and TRBJ1-4; 7 nucleotides match TRBD1. Germline V gives CDR1 SGHTA, CDR2 FQGTGA. Germline trimming cut 2 bases from V and 7 bases from J; bases unmatched to any gene: 4. This CDR3 has 14 residues. This CDR3 is CASSLDRASEKLFF. CDR3 DNA sequence: TGTGCCAGCAGCTTAGACAGGGCGAGTGAAAAACTGTTTTTT.

This clonotype was observed at least ten times. Here the CDR3 DNA reads TGTGCCAGCACCTATGAGGTCGCCCCCTTCTTT. Translated: CASTYEVAPFF. The chain recombines TRBV7-9 with TRBJ1-1; no definite D call. CDR1 is SEHNR and CDR2 is FQNEAQ in the germline V gene (reference sequence). V was clipped by 7 bases and J by 14 bases, with 17 bases between them. This CDR3 is 11 amino acids long.